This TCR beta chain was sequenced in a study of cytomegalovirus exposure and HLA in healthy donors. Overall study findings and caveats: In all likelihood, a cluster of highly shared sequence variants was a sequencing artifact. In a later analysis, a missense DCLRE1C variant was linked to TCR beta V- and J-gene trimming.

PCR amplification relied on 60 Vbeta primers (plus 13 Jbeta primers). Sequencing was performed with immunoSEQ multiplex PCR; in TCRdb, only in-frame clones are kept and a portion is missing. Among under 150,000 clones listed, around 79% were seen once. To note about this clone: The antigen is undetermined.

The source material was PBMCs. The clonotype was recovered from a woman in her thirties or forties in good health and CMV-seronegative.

The CDR3 DNA follows: TGTGCCAGTACTTCCGGGACAGCTCAGCCCCAGCATTTT. Encoded protein: CASTSGTAQPQHF. This chain uses TRBV6-5 with TRBJ1-5; TRBD1 aligns across 7 bases. This CDR3 contains 13 residues. Germline loops: CDR1 MNHEY, CDR2 SVGAGI. V lost 9 bases, J lost 6 bases, and 8 bases stayed unmatched.